Listed here are 10 T cell receptor beta chains from one sample, sequenced in a study of blood T cells in healthy people across ages. Through a sample-barcoded 5' primer and a J-beta primer mix, a second PCR was run for about 6 to 12 cycles. TCRdb re-analysed the 5' RACE reads in MiXCR, keeping a single row per CDR3 protein. The repertoire consists of around 1.5 million distinct CDR3 sequences, with 45% to 70% occurring once and the leading ten covering 6.5% to 8%. Sequences were obtained from blood. The receptors were sampled from a young man in good health.

The genes are TRBV7-2 and TRBJ1-2, with 9 bases aligning to TRBD1. With V trimmed by 7 bases and J by 7 bases, 7 bases remained unmatched. The CDR3 totals 13 residues. The V gene's germline CDR1 is SGHTA and CDR2 FQGNSA. The CDR3 DNA reads TGTGCCAGCAAGGGACAGGGTTTTGGTGGCTACACCTTC. Translated: CASKGQGFGGYTF.

Comments on this clonotype: It may be a read error: a sequence one base away is much more abundant. This chain uses TRBV3-1 with TRBJ2-4; D gene uncertain. The better agreement between TRBJ2-7 and the DNA end casts doubt on the J call. CDR1 is LGHDT and CDR2 is YNNKEL in the germline V gene (reference sequence). The CDR3 totals 12 residues. This chain's CDR3 is CVSSQDSHEQYF. In DNA form, the CDR3 reads TGTGTCAGCAGCCAAGATTCCCACGAGCAGTACTTC.

This clonotype was recorded a few times. The chain combines TRBV2 with TRBJ1-4; 8 nucleotides align to TRBD1. CDR1 and CDR2 from the germline V gene are SNHLY and FYNNEI. V trimming: 4 bases; J trimming: 5 bases; junction bases outside the gene matches: 9. The CDR3 length is 16 residues. DNA for the CDR3: TGTGCCAGCAGTGTTGTACCGGGACAGGAGAATGAAAAACTGTTTTTT. Its protein product is CASSVVPGQENEKLFF.

About this clonotype itself: A junction end diverges from the germline sequence, so it may reflect a read error. V gene TRBV7-2 combines with J gene TRBJ1-6; tentative D call: TRBD1 (6 bases). Germline CDR1 and CDR2: SGHTA and FQGNSA. This CDR3 has 16 residues. This chain's CDR3 is CAGSPQTGLNNSPLHF. The CDR3 DNA follows: TGTGCCGGCAGCCCCCAGACAGGATTAAATAATTCACCCCTCCACTTT.

This sequence joins TRBV29-1 and TRBJ1-4; D is ambiguous. CDR1 SQVTM and CDR2 ANQGSEA come from the germline V gene. The length of the CDR3 is 13 residues. With 4 bases removed from V and 7 bases from J, the gap between germline ends came to 13 bases. Here the CDR3 reads CSVVATNGEKLFF. The CDR3 DNA reads TGCAGCGTTGTAGCGACAAATGGTGAAAAACTGTTTTTT.

This clonotype occurred a few times. CDR3 DNA: TGTGCCAGCAGTTTAGCGCGAGTCGGGGCGGAAGGCTACACCTTC. Translation gives CASSLARVGAEGYTF. V gene TRBV12-3 or TRBV12-4 combines with J gene TRBJ1-2, with D tentatively TRBD1 (5 bases). The CDR3 has 15 amino acids. V was pared by 0 bases and J by 8 bases, with 16 bases between.

This chain uses TRBV20-1 with TRBJ1-6; 9 bases match TRBD1. CDR3 size: 20 residues. Germline-derived CDR1 and CDR2 are DFQATT and SNEGSKA (reference sequence). V shed 2 bases and J 7 bases; nucleotides not matched to a gene: 21. The CDR3 is CSARSRGGTGNLLENSPLHF. The DNA of the CDR3 is TGCAGTGCTAGAAGCCGTGGGGGGACAGGGAATCTGCTTGAGAATTCACCCCTCCACTTT.

In its sample, this clonotype was seen a few times. This chain connects TRBV5-1 to TRBJ2-1, with TRBD2 identical over 8 bases. The germline V gene has CDR1 SGHRS and CDR2 YFSETQ. The CDR3 consists of 16 residues. V shed 0 bases and J 4 bases; nucleotides not matched to a gene: 6. CDR3 sequence (DNA): TGCGCCAGCAGCTTGGAGACGACTAGCGCGTACAATGAGCAGTTCTTC. Protein product: CASSLETTSAYNEQFF.

This clonotype has a handful of counts. CDR3: CSARMVGLSRAVSRKYEQYF. CDR3 bases: TGCAGTGCTAGGATGGTCGGGCTGAGCCGGGCCGTCTCCCGAAAGTACGAGCAGTACTTC. This chain uses TRBV20-1 with TRBJ2-7; unclear D gene. The germline V gene has CDR1 DFQATT and CDR2 SNEGSKA (reference sequence). V lost 3 bases and J lost 4, with 34 bases in between. The CDR3 runs 20 residues.

The rearrangement joins TRBV24-1 to TRBJ2-2; D is uncertain. The CDR3 has 12 amino acids. CDR1 and CDR2 from the germline V gene are KGHDR and SFDVKD. Trimming removed 5 bases from V and 6 bases from J, with 6 bases in between. Here the CDR3 DNA reads TGTGCCACCAGTGCTCCTGCCGGGGAGCTGTTTTTT. Protein sequence: CATSAPAGELFF.